The 7 T cell receptor beta chains below were found in one sample sequenced in a study of shared clonotypes between healthy human individuals. Only in-frame clones appear in the TCRdb table, and some are missing; sequencing was by immunoSEQ multiplex PCR. The sample contains about 2.4 million clones, more than 80% of which appear only once. The sequenced sample was naive CD4+ T cells sorted from blood. As to subset: CD45RA+ positively selected. Receptors were obtained from a man between 18 and 29 years old in good health.

The chain links TRBV18 to TRBJ1-5; no firm D call. The length of the CDR3 is 13 residues. V was cut by 4 bases and J by 2 bases, with 6 bases left in between. Germline V gene data show CDR1 as KGHSH and CDR2 as LQKENI. CDR3 DNA: TGTGCCAGCTCACACTCGGGCAATCAGCCCCAGCATTTT. Amino acid sequence: CASSHSGNQPQHF.

V gene TRBV5-1 combines with J gene TRBJ2-3, with D maybe TRBD1 (5 bases). Trimming shortened V by 1 base and J by 0 bases, and 15 bases separated the two germline ends. This CDR3 contains 17 residues. CDR1 SGHRS and CDR2 YFSETQ come from the germline V gene. The CDR3 loop reads CASSLFSDSSSTDTQYF. Here the CDR3 DNA reads TGCGCCAGCAGCTTGTTCTCCGACAGTTCTAGCACAGATACGCAGTATTTT.

The chain carries TRBV5-5 and TRBJ2-5; maybe TRBD1 (5 bases). Germline V CDR1 and CDR2: SGHKS, YYEKEE (reference sequence). Deletions cut 5 bases from V and 5 bases from J, with 13 bases between. The CDR3 covers 13 residues. CDR3 protein: CASRSISGETQYF. DNA of the CDR3: TGTGCCAGCAGGTCAATATCAGGGGAGACCCAGTACTTC.

This clone has just one count. This chain links TRBV7-2 with TRBJ2-7; 7 bases fit TRBD2. Germline V CDR1 and CDR2: SGHTA, FQGNSA. The CDR3 extends over 16 amino acids. Losses at the gene ends were 1 base for V and 2 bases for J; bases not matched to a gene: 8. The CDR3 DNA reads as TGTGCCAGCAGCTTAGATTCGGCGGGAGCCCCCTACGAGCAGTACTTC. It is translated as CASSLDSAGAPYEQYF.

The CDR3 DNA reads TGTGCCAGCAGCTCCCAGCGGGGGGGCCTTAATGAGCAGTTCTTC. Amino acid sequence: CASSSQRGGLNEQFF. This chain connects TRBV7-3 to TRBJ2-1; 10 bases agree with TRBD2. Germline CDR1 SGHTA, CDR2 FQGTGA. The trim removed 4 bases at V and 7 bases at J, leaving 7 bases unmatched. This CDR3 has 15 amino acids.

The chain joins TRBV9 to TRBJ2-3; D is unclear. The CDR3 has 15 amino acids. The ends were cut back, 0 bases at V and 0 bases at J, with 8 bases in the middle. The germline CDR1 and CDR2 sequences are SGDLS and YYNGEE. The CDR3 DNA reads as TGTGCCAGCAGCGTAGAAGGGTACAGCACAGATACGCAGTATTTT. The encoded protein is CASSVEGYSTDTQYF.

The CDR3 nucleotides are TGTGCCAGCAGGGTGGACTTCAGGAGGGACTATGGCTACACCTTC. Amino acid sequence: CASRVDFRRDYGYTF. The chain uses TRBV21-1 and TRBJ1-2. TRBV21-1 is a recognized pseudogene. The CDR3 length is 15 residues.